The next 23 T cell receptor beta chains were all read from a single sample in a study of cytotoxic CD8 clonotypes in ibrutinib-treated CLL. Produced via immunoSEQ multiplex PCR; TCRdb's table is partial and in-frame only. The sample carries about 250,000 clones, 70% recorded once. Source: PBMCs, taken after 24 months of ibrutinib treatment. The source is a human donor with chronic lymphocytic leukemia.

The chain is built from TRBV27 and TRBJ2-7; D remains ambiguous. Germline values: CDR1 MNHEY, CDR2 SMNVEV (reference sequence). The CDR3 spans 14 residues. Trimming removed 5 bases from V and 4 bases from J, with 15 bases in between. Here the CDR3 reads CASSPISIAYEQYF. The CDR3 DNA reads TGTGCCAGCAGTCCCATCTCGATCGCGTACGAGCAGTACTTC.

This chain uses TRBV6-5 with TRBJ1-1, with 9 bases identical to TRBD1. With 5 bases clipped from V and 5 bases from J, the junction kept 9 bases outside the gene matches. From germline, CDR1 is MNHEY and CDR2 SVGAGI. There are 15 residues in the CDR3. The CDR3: CASSPFTGGATEAFF. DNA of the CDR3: TGTGCCAGCAGTCCCTTTACAGGGGGCGCGACTGAAGCTTTCTTT.

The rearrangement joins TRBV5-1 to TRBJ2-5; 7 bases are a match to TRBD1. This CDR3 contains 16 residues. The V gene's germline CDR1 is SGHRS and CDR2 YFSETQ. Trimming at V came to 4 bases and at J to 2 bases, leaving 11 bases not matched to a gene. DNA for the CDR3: TGCGCCAGCAGCCCGGTCGGGACAGTATCGCAAGAGACCCAGTACTTC. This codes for CASSPVGTVSQETQYF.

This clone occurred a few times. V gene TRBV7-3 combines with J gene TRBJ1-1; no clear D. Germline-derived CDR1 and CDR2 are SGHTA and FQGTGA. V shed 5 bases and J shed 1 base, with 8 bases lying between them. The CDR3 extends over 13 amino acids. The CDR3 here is CASSQAPNTEAFF. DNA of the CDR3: TGTGCCAGCAGCCAAGCCCCGAACACTGAAGCTTTCTTT.

The CDR3 nucleotides are TGTGCCAGCAGTTTCCTAGCGGGAGGTTTAGAGCAGTTCTTC. Amino acid sequence: CASSFLAGGLEQFF. The rearrangement joins TRBV27 to TRBJ2-1, with 11 bases lining up with TRBD2. This CDR3 is built from 14 residues. The germline CDR1 and CDR2 sequences are MNHEY and SMNVEV (reference sequence). V lost 3 bases and J lost 10; bases outside the gene matches: 5.

The chain's CDR3 is CASSRVGIFGGYTF. For the CDR3, the DNA is TGTGCCAGCAGCAGAGTGGGCATTTTTGGAGGCTACACCTTC. The genes are TRBV27 and TRBJ1-2; D is ambiguous. From germline, CDR1 is MNHEY and CDR2 SMNVEV (reference sequence). V shed 6 bases and J shed 8 bases, with 19 bases lying between them. The CDR3 extends over 14 amino acids.

CDR3 region: CASRLGQGARYGYTF. The DNA of the CDR3 is TGTGCCAGTAGGCTCGGACAGGGGGCTCGCTATGGCTACACCTTC. The rearrangement joins TRBV19 to TRBJ1-2, with TRBD1 matching over 11 bases. J lost 4 bases, V lost 6 bases, and 7 bases had no gene match. This CDR3 contains 15 residues. In germline, CDR1 is LNHDA, CDR2 SQIVND (reference sequence).

The CDR3 sequence: CASSLGQPGLAGVRELFF. The CDR3 nucleotides read TGCGCCAGCAGCTTGGGCCAACCCGGGCTAGCGGGAGTCCGGGAGCTGTTTTTT. V is TRBV5-1 and J is TRBJ2-2, with 10 bases lining up with TRBD2. This CDR3 has 18 residues. The germline gives CDR1 SGHRS, CDR2 YFSETQ. Trimming took 0 bases from V and 9 from J; bases not matched to a gene: 14. The full variable domain, in which reference TRBV5-1 and TRBJ2-2 provide the parts outside the CDR3, is KAGVTQTPRYLIKTRGQQVTLSCSPISGHRSVSWYQQTPGQGLQFLFEYFSETQRNKGNFPGRFSGRQFSNSRSEMNVSTLELGDSALYLCASSLGQPGLAGVRELFFGEGSRLTVL.

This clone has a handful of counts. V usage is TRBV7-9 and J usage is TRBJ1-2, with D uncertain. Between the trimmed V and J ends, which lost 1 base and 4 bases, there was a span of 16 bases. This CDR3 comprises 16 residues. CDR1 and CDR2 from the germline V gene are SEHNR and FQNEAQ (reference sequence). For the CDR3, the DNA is TGTGCCAGCAGCTTAGACTTCGTAGGTAGAGGCTATGGCTACACCTTC. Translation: CASSLDFVGRGYGYTF. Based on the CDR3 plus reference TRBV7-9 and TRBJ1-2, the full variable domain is DTGVSQNPRHKITKRGQNVTFRCDPISEHNRLYWYRQTLGQGPEFLTYFQNEAQLEKSRLLSDRFSAERPKGSFSTLEIQRTEQGDSAMYLCASSLDFVGRGYGYTFGSGTRLTVV.

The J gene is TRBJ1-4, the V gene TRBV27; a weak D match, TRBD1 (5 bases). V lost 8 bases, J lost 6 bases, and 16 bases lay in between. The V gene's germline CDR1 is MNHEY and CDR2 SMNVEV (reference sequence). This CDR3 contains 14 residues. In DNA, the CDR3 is TGTGCCAGCGGGTCCTGGGACGGCGATGAAAAACTGTTTTTT. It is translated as CASGSWDGDEKLFF.

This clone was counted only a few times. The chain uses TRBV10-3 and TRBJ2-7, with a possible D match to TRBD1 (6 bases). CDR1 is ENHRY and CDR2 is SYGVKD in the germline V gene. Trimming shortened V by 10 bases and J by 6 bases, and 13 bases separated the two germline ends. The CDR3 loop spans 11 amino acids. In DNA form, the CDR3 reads TGTGCCACCCAACAGGGACCCGAGCAGTACTTC. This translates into CATQQGPEQYF.

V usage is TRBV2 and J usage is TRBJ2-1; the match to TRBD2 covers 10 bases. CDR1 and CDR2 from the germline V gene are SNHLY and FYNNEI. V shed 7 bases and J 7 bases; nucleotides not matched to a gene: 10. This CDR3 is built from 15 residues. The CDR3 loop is CASILGTSENNEQFF. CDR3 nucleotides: TGTGCCAGCATCTTGGGGACTAGCGAGAATAATGAGCAGTTCTTC.

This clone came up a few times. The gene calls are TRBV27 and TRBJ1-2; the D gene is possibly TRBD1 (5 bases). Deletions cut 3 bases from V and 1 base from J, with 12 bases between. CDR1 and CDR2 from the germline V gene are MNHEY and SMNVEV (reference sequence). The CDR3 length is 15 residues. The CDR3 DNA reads TGTGCCAGCAGTTTTGCGAGGGGCGGTAACTATGGCTACACCTTC. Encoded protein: CASSFARGGNYGYTF.

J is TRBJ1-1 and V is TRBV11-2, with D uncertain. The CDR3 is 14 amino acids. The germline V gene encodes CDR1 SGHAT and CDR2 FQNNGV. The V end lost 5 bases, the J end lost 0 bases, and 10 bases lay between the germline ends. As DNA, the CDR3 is TGTGCCAGCAGCCCAACGGGCATGAACACTGAAGCTTTCTTT. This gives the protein CASSPTGMNTEAFF.

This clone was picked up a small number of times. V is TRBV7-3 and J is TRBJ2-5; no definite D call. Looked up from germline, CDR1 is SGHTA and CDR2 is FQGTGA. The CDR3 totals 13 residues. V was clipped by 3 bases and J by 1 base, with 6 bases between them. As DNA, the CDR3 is TGTGCCAGCAGCTTGGGCGGCCAAGAGACCCAGTACTTC. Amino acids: CASSLGGQETQYF.

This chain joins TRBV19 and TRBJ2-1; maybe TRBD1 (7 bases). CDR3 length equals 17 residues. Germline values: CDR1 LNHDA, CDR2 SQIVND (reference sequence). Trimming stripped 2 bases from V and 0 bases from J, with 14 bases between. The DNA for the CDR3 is TGTGCCAGTAGTATAAACAGGGGAGGCGGCTCCTACAATGAGCAGTTCTTC. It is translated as CASSINRGGGSYNEQFF.

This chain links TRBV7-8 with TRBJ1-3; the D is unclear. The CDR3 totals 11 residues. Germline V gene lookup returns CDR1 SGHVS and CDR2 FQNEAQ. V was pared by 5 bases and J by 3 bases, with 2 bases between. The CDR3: CASSVGNTIYF. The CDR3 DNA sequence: TGTGCCAGCAGCGTTGGAAACACCATATATTTT.

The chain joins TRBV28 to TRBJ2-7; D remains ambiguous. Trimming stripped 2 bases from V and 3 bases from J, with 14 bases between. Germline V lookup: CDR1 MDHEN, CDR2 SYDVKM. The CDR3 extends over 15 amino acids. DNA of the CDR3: TGTGCCAGCAGTTTAGCCACCCTGGCGGACTACGAGCAGTACTTC. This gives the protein CASSLATLADYEQYF.

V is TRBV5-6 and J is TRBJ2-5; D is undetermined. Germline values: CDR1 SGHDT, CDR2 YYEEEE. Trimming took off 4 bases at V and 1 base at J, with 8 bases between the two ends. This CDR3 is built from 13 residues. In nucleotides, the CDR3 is TGTGCCAGCAGCAGGAACACCCAAGAGACCCAGTACTTC. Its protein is CASSRNTQETQYF.

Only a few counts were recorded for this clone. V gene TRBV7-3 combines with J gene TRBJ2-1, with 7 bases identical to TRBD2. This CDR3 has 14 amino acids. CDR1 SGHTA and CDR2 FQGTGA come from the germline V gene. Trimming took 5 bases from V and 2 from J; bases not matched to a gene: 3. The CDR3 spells CASSASGTYNEQFF. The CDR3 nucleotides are TGTGCCAGCAGCGCCAGCGGGACCTACAATGAGCAGTTCTTC.

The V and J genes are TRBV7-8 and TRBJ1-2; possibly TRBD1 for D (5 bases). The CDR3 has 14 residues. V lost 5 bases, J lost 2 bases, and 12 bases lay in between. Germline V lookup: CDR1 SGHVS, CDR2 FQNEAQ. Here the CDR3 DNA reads TGTGCCAGCAGCCCACTACAGGTCAACTATGGCTACACCTTC. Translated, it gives CASSPLQVNYGYTF.

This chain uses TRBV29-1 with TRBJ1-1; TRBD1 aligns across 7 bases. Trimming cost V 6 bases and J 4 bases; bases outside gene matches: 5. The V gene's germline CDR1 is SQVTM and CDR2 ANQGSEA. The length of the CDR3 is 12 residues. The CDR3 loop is CSVGTAGTEAFF. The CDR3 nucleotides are TGCAGCGTAGGGACAGCCGGCACTGAAGCTTTCTTT.

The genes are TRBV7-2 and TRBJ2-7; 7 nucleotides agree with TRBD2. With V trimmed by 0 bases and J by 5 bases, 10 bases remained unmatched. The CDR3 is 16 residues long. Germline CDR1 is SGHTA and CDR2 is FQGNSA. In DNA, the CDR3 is TGTGCCAGCAGCTTAGCATCTGGCGGGAGTTTCGACGAGCAGTACTTC. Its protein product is CASSLASGGSFDEQYF.